The source of this TCR beta chain is a study of cytomegalovirus exposure and HLA in healthy donors. PCR amplification relied on 60 Vbeta primers (plus 13 Jbeta primers). The protocol was immunoSEQ multiplex PCR, while the TCRdb copy is restricted to in-frame clones and leaves out a portion. The table lists around 110,000 clones, approximately 79% of them singletons. This CDR3 contains 15 residues. V was cut by 3 bases and J by 4 bases, with 15 bases left in between. CDR1 PRHDT and CDR2 FYEKMQ come from the germline V gene (reference sequence). Study conclusions and caveats: Cytomegalovirus-associated TCR beta chains were listed, numbering roughly 150. TCR beta V- and J-gene trimming, according to a later analysis, was linked to a missense DCLRE1C variant.

To note about this clone: Its antigen is not identified.

The origin of this receptor is a man between 60 and 70 years old in good health and CMV-seronegative. The J gene is TRBJ1-2, the V gene TRBV13; maybe TRBD1 (5 bases). Input material: PBMCs. CDR3 sequence: CASSLGGSTGYGYTF. The CDR3 DNA reads TGTGCCAGCAGCTTGGGAGGGTCAACAGGCTATGGCTACACCTTC.